Listed below are T cell receptor beta chains from one sample, sequenced in a study of blood T cell repertoires in COVID-19. The repertoire was sequenced with immunoSEQ multiplex PCR; TCRdb's copy has only in-frame clones and lacks some. The table includes under 200,000 clones, around nine tenths detected once. Sequencing was performed on peripheral blood. These receptor sequences come from a man aged 55 to 70 with COVID-19, enrolled during active disease. The CDR3 runs from the conserved cysteine through the conserved F or W. Clone size, where shown, is once, few, many, or a class for clones that have expanded.

CASSPGQAHQPQHF | NA | TRBJ1-5 | TRBV18
CASSQDRARDEQYF | NA | TRBJ2-7 | TRBV3-1/TRBV3-2
CASSLGQGMREKLFF | NA | TRBJ1-4 | TRBV9
CASSIGTGATGELFF | NA | TRBJ2-2 | TRBV19
CASSQDPGTGGDEQYF | NA | TRBJ2-7 | TRBV4-1
CAIQASGSSNEQFF | few | TRBJ2-1 | TRBV19
CASSLASQGADTQYF | once | TRBJ2-3 | TRBV5-1
CSVKELAEETQYF | NA | TRBJ2-5 | TRBV29-1
CASSLSAGAYNEQFF | NA | TRBJ2-1 | TRBV7-2
CASSVGGGGAEAFF | NA | TRBJ1-1 | TRBV9
CASSLELGFNSPLHF | NA | TRBJ1-6 | TRBV7-2
CASSTGQGDGYTF | NA | TRBJ1-2 | TRBV27
CASSSRGTTTYEQYF | NA | TRBJ2-7 | TRBV5-6
CASSGQTVNNSPLHF | few | TRBJ1-6 | TRBV9
CASSLEQPRSPLHF | NA | TRBJ1-6 | TRBV5-1
CASSRVAQRGWNQPQHF | once | TRBJ1-5 | TRBV6-6
CASSQDGLAEEYF | NA | TRBJ2-3 | TRBV4-2
CASSYSQTTTGTGGNEQFF | NA | TRBJ2-1 | TRBV6-2/TRBV6-3
CAWSAVGTGAGYGYTF | NA | TRBJ1-2 | TRBV30
CAWSVRTSGRPITYEQYF | NA | TRBJ2-7 | TRBV30
CATRTGGNTEAFF | few | TRBJ1-1 | TRBV24-1
CASSLVAGMVETQYF | NA | TRBJ2-5 | TRBV28
CASSPQTGAREKLFF | NA | TRBJ1-4 | TRBV3-1/TRBV3-2
CASSVTGTEKETQYF | NA | TRBJ2-5 | TRBV5-1
CASSVGAYEQYF | NA | TRBJ2-7 | TRBV2
CASSLGPRETQYF | NA | TRBJ2-5 | TRBV7-2
CASSVEGGLGDNEQFF | NA | TRBJ2-1 | TRBV9
CASSIDVRGSYGYTF | NA | TRBJ1-2 | TRBV19
CSVSGGTEAFF | NA | TRBJ1-1 | TRBV29-1
CASSLRTGGTQVAKNIQYF | NA | TRBJ2-4 | TRBV5-1
CATARGGSTAKNIQYF | NA | TRBJ2-4 | TRBV19
CASSLGWDRTTNEKLFF | NA | TRBJ1-4 | TRBV7-9
CASTVAGTSVLSYNEQFF | NA | TRBJ2-1 | TRBV19
CASSPKLTGKTEAFF | NA | TRBJ1-1 | TRBV18
CAISIAGGLSPLHF | NA | TRBJ1-6 | TRBV10-3
CASSLANSGGPKGETQYF | NA | TRBJ2-5 | TRBV7-2
CASSPGTGVAQPQHF | NA | TRBJ1-5 | TRBV5-1
CSVGQGLDQPQHF | NA | TRBJ1-5 | TRBV29-1
CASSPPDRVSYEQYF | NA | TRBJ2-7 | TRBV28
CASSLGWGDQETQYF | once | TRBJ2-5 | TRBV5-1
CASSFWETGELFF | NA | TRBJ2-2 | TRBV7-3
CATSRDPVGTGGRATLEAFF | NA | TRBJ1-1 | TRBV15
CASSSADRVGQPQHF | NA | TRBJ1-5 | TRBV6-5
CASSLAARQGTDTQYF | NA | TRBJ2-3 | TRBV7-9
CASRHRPNTEAFF | NA | TRBJ1-1 | TRBV6-5
CASSLDYYGYTF | NA | TRBJ1-2 | TRBV7-9
CASSSAGSTNEKLFF | NA | TRBJ1-4 | TRBV6-6
CASREQGRANTEAFF | NA | TRBJ1-1 | TRBV6-6
CACTPGLAGTFEQFF | NA | TRBJ2-1 | TRBV30
CASSYLQGMAFF | NA | TRBJ1-1 | TRBV6-5
CASRVEPGGSYNEQFF | once | TRBJ2-1 | TRBV27
CASSFDRASYEQYF | NA | TRBJ2-7 | TRBV7-2
CASRLRTSGSYNEQFF | NA | TRBJ2-1 | TRBV13
CATSDPTLAGELTDTQYF | NA | TRBJ2-3 | TRBV24-1
CASSNPAPRRETQYF | NA | TRBJ2-5 | TRBV6-5
CASSSGTGVYGYTF | NA | TRBJ1-2 | TRBV2
CASSQDPGLGTGELFF | few | TRBJ2-2 | TRBV4-3
CASSKDRAGTEAFF | NA | TRBJ1-1 | TRBV19